Detailed here is one T cell receptor (beta chain). TRB cDNA libraries were made by UMI-labeled 5' RACE. TCRdb re-analyzed the 5' RACE reads; it lists each CDR3 protein once, without DNA. The sample's table shows 48,000 or so distinct CDR3 sequences. Researchers sorted about 320,000 cells of each CD8+ T cell subset in triplicate. This entry is derived from a study of CXCR3-negative and CXCR3-positive naive CD8 T cells. The CDR3 runs 14 residues. CDR1 is DFQATT, CDR2 SNEGSKA, per germline (reference sequence). Sequencing was performed on memory CD8+ T cells from blood. The TCR originated in a human donor in good health. Some clones in this sample may be carry-over from other donors' samples. V usage is TRBV20-1 and J usage is TRBJ2-7; TCRdb lists TRBD2, though no DNA is available to test this call. The CDR3 reads CSADRASGTYEQYF.